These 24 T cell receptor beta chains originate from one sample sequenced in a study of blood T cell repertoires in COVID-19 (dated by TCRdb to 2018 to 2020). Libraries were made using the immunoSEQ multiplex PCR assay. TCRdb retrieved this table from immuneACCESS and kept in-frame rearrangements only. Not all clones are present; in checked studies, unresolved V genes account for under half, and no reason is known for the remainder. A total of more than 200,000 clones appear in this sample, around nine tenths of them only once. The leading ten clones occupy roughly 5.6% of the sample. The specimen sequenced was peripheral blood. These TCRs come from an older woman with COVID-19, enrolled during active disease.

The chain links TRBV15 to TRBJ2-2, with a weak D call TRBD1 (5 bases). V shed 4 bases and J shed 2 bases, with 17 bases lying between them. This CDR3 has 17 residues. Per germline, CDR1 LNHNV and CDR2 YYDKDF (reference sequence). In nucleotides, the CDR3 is TGTGCCACCAGCATAACCACCAGGGAAGTTAACACCGGGGAGCTGTTTTTT. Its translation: CATSITTREVNTGELFF.

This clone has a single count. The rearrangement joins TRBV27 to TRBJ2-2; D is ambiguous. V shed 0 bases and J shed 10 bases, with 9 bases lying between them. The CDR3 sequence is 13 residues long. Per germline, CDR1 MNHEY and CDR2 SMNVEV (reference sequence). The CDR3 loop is CASSLSPYVELFF. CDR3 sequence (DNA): TGTGCCAGCAGTTTATCACCCTACGTGGAGCTGTTTTTT.

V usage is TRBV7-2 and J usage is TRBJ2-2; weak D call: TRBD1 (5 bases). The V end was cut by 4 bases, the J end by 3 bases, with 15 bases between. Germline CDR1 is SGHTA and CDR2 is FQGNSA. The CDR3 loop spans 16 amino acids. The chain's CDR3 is CASSSWGGHHTGELFF. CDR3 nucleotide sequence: TGTGCCAGCAGCTCTTGGGGTGGACACCACACCGGGGAGCTGTTTTTT.

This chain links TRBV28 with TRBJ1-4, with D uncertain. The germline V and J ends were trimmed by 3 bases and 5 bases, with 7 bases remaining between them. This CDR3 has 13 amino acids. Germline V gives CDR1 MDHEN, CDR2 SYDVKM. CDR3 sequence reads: CASSLWENEKLFF. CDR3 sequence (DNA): TGTGCCAGCAGTTTGTGGGAGAATGAAAAACTGTTTTTT. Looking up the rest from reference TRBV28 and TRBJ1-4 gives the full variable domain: DVKVTQSSRYLVKRTGEKVFLECVQDMDHENMFWYRQDPGLGLRLIYFSYDVKMKEKGDIPEGYSVSREKKERFSLILESASTNQTSMYLCASSLWENEKLFFGSGTQLSVL.

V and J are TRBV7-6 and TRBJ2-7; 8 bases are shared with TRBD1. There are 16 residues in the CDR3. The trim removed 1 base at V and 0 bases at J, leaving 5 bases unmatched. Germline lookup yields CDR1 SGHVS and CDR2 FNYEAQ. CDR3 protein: CASSLVGTGFSYEQYF. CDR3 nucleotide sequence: TGTGCCAGCAGCTTAGTTGGGACAGGATTCTCCTACGAGCAGTACTTC.

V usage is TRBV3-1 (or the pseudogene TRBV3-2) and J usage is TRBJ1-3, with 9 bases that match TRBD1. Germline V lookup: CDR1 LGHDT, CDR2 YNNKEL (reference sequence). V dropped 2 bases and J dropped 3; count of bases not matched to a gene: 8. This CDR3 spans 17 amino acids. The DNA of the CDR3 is TGTGCCAGCAGCCAAAGTGGTGGGACAGGGCTTGGAAACACCATATATTTT. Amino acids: CASSQSGGTGLGNTIYF.

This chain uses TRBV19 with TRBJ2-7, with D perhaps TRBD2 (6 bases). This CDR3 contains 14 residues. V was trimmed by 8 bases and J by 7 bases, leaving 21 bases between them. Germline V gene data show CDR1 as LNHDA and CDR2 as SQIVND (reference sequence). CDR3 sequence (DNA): TGTGCCAGTTCCCGGGACTCAACCGCGGGGGAGCAGTACTTC. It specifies CASSRDSTAGEQYF. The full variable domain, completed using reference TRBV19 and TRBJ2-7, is DGGITQSPKYLFRKEGQNVTLSCEQNLNHDAMYWYRQDPGQGLRLIYYSQIVNDFQKGDIAEGYSVSREKKESFPLTVTSAQKNPTAFYLCASSRDSTAGEQYFGPGTRLTVT.

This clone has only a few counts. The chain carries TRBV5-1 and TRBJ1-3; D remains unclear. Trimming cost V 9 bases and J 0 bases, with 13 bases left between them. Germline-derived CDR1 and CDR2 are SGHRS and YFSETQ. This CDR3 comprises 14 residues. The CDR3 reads CATKGGVSGNTIYF. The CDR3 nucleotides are TGCGCCACCAAAGGCGGAGTCTCTGGAAACACCATATATTTT.

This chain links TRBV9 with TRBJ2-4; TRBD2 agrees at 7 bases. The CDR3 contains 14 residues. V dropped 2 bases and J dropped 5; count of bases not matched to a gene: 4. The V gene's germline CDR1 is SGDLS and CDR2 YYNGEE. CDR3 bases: TGTGCCAGCAGCGTTGGTAGCGGGCAAAACATTCAGTACTTC. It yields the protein CASSVGSGQNIQYF.

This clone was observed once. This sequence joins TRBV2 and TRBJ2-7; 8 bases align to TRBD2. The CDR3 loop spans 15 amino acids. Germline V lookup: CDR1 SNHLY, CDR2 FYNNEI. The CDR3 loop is CAAASVLAGAYEQYF. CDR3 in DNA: TGTGCGGCAGCCTCGGTTCTAGCGGGTGCCTACGAGCAGTACTTC. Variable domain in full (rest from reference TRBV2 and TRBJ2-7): EPEVTQTPSHQVTQMGQEVILRCVPISNHLYFYWYRQILGQKVEFLVSFYNNEISEKSEIFDDQFSVERPDGSNFTLKIRSTKLEDSAMYFCAAASVLAGAYEQYFGPGTRLTVT.

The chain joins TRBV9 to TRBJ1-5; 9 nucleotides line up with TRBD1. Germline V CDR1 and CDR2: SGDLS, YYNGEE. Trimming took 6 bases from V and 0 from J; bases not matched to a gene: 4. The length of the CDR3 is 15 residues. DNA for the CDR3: TGTGCCAGCACTCGGACAGGGGATAGCAATCAGCCCCAGCATTTT. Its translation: CASTRTGDSNQPQHF.

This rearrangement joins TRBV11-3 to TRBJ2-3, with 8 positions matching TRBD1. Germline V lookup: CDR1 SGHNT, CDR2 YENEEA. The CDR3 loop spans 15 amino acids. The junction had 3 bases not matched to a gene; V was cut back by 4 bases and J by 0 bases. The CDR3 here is CASSSRTGSTDTQYF. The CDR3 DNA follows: TGTGCCAGCAGCTCTCGGACAGGGAGCACAGATACGCAGTATTTT. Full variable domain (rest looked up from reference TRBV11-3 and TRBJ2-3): EAGVVQSPRYKIIEKKQPVAFWCNPISGHNTLYWYLQNLGQGPELLIRYENEEAVDDSQLPKDRFSAERLKGVDSTLKIQPAELGDSAVYLCASSSRTGSTDTQYFGPGTRLTVL.

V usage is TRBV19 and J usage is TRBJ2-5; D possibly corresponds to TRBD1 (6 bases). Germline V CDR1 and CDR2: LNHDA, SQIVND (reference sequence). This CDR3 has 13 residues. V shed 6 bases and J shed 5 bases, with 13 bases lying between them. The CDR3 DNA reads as TGTGCCAGTAGCCGAAACAGGGCCGAGACCCAGTACTTC. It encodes CASSRNRAETQYF.

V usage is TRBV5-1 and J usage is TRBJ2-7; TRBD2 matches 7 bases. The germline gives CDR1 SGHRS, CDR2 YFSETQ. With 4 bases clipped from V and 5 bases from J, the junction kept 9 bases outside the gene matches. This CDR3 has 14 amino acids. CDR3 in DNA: TGCGCCAGCAGCCCGGGACTAACTAGGGACGAGCAGTACTTC. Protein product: CASSPGLTRDEQYF.

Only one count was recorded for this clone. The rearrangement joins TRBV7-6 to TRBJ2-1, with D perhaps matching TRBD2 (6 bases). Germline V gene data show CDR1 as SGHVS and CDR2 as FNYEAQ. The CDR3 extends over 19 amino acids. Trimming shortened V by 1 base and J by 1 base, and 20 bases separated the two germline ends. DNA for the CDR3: TGTGCCAGCAGCTTAGTGCGGGGTTCCCCTTTGGGGTCCTACAATGAGCAGTTCTTC. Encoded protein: CASSLVRGSPLGSYNEQFF.

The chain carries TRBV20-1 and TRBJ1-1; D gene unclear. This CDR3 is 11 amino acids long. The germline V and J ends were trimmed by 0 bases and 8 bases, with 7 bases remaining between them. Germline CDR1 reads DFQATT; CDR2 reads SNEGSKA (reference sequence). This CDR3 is CSARDHAEAFF. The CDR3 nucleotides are TGCAGTGCTAGAGATCACGCGGAAGCTTTCTTT.

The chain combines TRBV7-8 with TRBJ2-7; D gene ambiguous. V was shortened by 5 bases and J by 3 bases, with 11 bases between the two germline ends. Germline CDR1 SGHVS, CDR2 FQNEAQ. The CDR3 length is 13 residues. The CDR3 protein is CASSHGDNYEQYF. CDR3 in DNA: TGTGCCAGCAGCCACGGAGATAACTACGAGCAGTACTTC. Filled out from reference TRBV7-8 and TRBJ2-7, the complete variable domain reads GAGVSQSPRYKVAKRGQDVALRCDPISGHVSLFWYQQALGQGPEFLTYFQNEAQLDKSGLPSDRFFAERPEGSVSTLKIQRTQQEDSAVYLCASSHGDNYEQYFGPGTRLTVT.

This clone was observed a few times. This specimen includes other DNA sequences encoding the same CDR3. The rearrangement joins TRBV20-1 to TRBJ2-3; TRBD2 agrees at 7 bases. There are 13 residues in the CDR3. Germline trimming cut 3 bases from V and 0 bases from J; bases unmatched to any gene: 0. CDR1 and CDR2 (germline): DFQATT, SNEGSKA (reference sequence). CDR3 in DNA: TGCAGTGCTAGTAGCGGGAGCACAGATACGCAGTATTTT. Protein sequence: CSASSGSTDTQYF.

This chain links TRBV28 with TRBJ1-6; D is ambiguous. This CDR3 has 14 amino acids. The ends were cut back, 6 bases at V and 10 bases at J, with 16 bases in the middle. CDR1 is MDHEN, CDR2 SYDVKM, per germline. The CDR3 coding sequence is TGTGCCAGCAGAAGACATACCCTTCTCTCACCCCTCCACTTT. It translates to CASRRHTLLSPLHF. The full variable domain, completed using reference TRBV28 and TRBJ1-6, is DVKVTQSSRYLVKRTGEKVFLECVQDMDHENMFWYRQDPGLGLRLIYFSYDVKMKEKGDIPEGYSVSREKKERFSLILESASTNQTSMYLCASRRHTLLSPLHFGNGTRLTVT.

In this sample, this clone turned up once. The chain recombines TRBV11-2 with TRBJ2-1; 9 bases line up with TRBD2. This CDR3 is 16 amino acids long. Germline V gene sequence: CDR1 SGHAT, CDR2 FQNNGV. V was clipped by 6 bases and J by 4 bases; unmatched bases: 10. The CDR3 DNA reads TGTGCCAGCAGTATCTCGCGGGGGGGGGCGTACAATGAGCAGTTCTTC. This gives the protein CASSISRGGAYNEQFF.

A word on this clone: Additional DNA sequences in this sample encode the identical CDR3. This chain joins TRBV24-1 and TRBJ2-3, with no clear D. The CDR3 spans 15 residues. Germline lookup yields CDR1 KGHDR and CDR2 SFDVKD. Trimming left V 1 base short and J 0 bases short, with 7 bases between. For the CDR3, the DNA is TGTGCCACCAGTGATTTAGGCGGTAGCACAGATACGCAGTATTTT. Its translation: CATSDLGGSTDTQYF.

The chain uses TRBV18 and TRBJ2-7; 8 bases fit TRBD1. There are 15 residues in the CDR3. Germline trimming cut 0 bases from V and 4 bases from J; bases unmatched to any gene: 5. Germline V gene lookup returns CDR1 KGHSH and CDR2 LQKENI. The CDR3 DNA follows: TGTGCCAGCTCACCACCCAACGGACAGGGTTACGAGCAGTACTTC. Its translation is CASSPPNGQGYEQYF.

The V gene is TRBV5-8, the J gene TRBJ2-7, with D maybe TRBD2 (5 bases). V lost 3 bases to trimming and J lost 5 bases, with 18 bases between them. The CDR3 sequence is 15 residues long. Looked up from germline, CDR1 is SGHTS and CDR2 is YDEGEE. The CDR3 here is CASSSHSGPINEQYF. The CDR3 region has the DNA TGTGCCAGCAGCTCTCACAGCGGACCGATAAACGAGCAGTACTTC.

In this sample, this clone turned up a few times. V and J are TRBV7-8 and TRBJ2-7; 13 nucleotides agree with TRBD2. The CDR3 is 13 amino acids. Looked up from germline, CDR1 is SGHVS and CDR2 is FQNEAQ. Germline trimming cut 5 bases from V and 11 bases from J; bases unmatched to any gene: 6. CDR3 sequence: CASSPGTSGIKYF. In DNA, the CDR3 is TGTGCCAGCAGCCCGGGGACTAGCGGGATCAAGTACTTC.